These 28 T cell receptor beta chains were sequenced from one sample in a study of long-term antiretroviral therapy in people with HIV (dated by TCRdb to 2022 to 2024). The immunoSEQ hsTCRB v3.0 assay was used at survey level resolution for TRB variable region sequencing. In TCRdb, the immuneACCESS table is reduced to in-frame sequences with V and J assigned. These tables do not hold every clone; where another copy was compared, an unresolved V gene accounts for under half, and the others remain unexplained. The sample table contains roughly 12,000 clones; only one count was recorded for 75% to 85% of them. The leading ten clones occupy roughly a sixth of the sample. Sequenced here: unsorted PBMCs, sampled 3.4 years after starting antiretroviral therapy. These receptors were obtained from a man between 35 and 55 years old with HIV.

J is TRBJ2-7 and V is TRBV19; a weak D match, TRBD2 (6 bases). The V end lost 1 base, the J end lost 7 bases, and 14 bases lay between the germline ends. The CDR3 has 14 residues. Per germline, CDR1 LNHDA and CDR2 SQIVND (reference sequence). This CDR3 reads CASSIGTGVGEQYF. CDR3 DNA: TGTGCCAGTAGTATAGGTACGGGAGTGGGAGAGCAGTACTTC.

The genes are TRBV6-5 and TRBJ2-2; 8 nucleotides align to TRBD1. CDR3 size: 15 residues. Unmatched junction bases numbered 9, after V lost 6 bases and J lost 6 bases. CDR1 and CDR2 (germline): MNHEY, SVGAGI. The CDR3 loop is CASRGPTGVAGELFF. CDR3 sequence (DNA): TGTGCCAGCAGAGGCCCGACAGGGGTTGCCGGGGAGCTGTTTTTT.

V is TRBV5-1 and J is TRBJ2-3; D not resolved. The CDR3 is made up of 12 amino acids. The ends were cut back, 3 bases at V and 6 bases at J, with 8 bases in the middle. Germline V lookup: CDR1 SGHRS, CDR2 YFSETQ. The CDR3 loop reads CASSYRVDTQYF. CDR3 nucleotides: TGCGCCAGCAGCTATAGGGTGGATACGCAGTATTTT.

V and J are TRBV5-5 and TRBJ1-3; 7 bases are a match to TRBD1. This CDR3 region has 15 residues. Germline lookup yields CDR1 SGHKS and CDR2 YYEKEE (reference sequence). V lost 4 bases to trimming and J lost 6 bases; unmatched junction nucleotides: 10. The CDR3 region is CASSRSGTDLNTIYF. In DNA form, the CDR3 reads TGTGCCAGCAGCCGAAGCGGGACAGACTTAAACACCATATATTTT.

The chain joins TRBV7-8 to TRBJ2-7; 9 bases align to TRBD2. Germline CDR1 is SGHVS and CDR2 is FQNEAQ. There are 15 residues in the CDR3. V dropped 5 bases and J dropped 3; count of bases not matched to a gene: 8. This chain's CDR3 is CASSVRLADLYEQYF. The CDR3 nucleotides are TGTGCCAGCAGCGTCCGACTAGCGGATCTCTACGAGCAGTACTTC.

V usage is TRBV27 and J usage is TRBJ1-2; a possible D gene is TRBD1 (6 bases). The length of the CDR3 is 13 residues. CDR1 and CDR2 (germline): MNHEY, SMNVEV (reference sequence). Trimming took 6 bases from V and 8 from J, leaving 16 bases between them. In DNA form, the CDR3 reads TGTGCCAGCAGCCTTACAGGGAGATTGGGCTACACCTTC. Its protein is CASSLTGRLGYTF.

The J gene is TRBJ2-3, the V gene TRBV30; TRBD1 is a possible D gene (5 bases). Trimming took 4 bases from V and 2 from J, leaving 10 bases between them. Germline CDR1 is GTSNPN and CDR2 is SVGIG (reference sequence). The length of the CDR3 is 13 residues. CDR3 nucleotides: TGTGCCTGGATTCAGGGCCTCACAGATACGCAGTATTTT. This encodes CAWIQGLTDTQYF.

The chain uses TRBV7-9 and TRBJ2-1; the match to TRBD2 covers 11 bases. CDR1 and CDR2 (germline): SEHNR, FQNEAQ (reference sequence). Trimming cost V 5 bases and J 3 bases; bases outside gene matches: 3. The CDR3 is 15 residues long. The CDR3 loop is CASSKTSGGYNEQFF. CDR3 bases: TGTGCCAGCAGCAAAACTAGCGGGGGCTACAATGAGCAGTTCTTC.

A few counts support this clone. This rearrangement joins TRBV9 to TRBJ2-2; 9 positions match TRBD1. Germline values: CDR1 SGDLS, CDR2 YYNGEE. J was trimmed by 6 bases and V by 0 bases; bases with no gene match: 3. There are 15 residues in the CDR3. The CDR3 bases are TGTGCCAGCAGCGTAGGGGGACAGGGTTCCGGGGAGCTGTTTTTT. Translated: CASSVGGQGSGELFF.

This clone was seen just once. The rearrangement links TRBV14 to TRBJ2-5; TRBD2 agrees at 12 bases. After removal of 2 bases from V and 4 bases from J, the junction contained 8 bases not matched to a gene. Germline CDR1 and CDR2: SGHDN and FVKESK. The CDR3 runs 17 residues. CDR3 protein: CASSQRAGLAGSETQYF. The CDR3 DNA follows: TGTGCCAGCAGCCAAAGAGCTGGACTAGCGGGATCAGAGACCCAGTACTTC.

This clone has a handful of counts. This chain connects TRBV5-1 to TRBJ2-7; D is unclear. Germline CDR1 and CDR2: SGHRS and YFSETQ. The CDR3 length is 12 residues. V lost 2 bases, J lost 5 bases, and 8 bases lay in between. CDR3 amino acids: CASSLGLHEQYF. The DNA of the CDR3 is TGCGCCAGCAGCTTAGGTCTGCACGAGCAGTACTTC.

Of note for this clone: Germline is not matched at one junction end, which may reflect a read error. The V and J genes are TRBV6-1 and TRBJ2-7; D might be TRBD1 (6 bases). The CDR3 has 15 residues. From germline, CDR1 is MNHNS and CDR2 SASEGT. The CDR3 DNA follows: TGTGCCAGCAGGGAAGTACAGGGCTCTGGGGACGAGCAGTACTTC. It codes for CASREVQGSGDEQYF.

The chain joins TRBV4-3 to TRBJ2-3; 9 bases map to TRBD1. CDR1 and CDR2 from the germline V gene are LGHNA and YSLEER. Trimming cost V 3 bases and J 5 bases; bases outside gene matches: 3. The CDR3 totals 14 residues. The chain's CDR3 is CASSQTTGGDTQYF. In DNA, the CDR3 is TGCGCCAGCAGCCAGACGACAGGGGGAGATACGCAGTATTTT.

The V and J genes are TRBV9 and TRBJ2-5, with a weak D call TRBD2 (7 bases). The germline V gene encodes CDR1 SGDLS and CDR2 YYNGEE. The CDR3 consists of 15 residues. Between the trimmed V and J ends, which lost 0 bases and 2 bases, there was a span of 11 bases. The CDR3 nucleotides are TGTGCCAGCAGCGTAGTGGCGGGGGCACAAGAGACCCAGTACTTC. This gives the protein CASSVVAGAQETQYF.

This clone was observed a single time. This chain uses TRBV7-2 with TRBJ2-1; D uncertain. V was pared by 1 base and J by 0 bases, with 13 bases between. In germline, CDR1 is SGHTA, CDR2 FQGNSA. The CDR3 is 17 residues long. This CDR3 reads CASSLGPRPRSYNEQFF. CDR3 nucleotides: TGTGCCAGCAGCTTAGGTCCGAGACCCCGCTCCTACAATGAGCAGTTCTTC.

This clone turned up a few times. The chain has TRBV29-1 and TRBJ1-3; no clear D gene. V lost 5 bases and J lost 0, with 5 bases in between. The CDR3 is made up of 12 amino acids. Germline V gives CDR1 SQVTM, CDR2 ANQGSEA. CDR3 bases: TGCAGCGTTACGAGCTCTGGAAACACCATATATTTT. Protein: CSVTSSGNTIYF.

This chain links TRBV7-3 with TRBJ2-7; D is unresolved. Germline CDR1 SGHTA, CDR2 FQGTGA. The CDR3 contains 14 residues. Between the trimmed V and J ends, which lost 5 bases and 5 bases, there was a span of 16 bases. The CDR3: CASSKSTISHEQYF. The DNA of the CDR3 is TGTGCCAGCAGCAAAAGCACGATTAGCCACGAGCAGTACTTC.

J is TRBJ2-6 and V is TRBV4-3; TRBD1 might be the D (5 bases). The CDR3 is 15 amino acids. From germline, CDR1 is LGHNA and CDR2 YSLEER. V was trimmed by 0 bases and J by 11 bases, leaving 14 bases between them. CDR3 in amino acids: CASSQDLGRADVLTF. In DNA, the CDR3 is TGCGCCAGCAGCCAAGATCTAGGCAGGGCAGACGTCCTGACTTTC.

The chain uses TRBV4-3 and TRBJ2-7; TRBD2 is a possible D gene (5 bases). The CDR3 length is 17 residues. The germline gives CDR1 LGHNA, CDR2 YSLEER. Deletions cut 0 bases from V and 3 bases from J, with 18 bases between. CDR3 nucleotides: TGCGCCAGCAGCCAAGATTGGTCGGGATTTGTTCACTACGAGCAGTACTTC. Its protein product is CASSQDWSGFVHYEQYF.

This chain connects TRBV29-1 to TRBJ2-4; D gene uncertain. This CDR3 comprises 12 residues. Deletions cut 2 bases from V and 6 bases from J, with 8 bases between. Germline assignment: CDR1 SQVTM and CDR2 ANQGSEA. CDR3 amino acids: CSVELGGNIQYF. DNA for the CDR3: TGCAGCGTTGAACTAGGTGGAAACATTCAGTACTTC. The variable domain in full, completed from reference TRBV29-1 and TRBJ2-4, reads SAVISQKPSRDICQRGTSLTIQCQVDSQVTMMFWYRQQPGQSLTLIATANQGSEATYESGFVIDKFPISRPNLTFSTLTVSNMSPEDSSIYLCSVELGGNIQYFGAGTRLSVL.

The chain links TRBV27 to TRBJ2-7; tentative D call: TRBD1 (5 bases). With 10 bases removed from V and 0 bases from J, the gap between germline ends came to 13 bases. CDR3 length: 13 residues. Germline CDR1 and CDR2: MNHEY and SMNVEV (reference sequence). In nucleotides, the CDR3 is TGTGCCACCCAGCAGGGCAGCTCCTACGAGCAGTACTTC. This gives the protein CATQQGSSYEQYF.

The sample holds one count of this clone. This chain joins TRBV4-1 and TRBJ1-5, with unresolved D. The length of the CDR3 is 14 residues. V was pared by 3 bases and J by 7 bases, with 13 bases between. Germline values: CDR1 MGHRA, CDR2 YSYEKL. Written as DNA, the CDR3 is TGCGCCAGCAGCCAGATACCCTTTGACCAGCCCCAGCATTTT. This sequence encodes CASSQIPFDQPQHF.

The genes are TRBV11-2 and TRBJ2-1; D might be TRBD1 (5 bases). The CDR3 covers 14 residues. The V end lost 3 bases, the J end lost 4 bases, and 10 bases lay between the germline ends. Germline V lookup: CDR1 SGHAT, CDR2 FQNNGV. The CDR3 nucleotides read TGTGCCAGCAGCTTGGGCCAGGGTTACAATGAGCAGTTCTTC. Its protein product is CASSLGQGYNEQFF.

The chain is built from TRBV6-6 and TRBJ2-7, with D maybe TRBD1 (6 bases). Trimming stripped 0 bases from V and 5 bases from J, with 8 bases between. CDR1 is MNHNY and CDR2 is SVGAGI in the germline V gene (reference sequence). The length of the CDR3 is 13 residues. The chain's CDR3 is CASSYSGTNEQYF. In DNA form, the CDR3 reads TGTGCCAGCAGTTACTCGGGGACAAACGAGCAGTACTTC.

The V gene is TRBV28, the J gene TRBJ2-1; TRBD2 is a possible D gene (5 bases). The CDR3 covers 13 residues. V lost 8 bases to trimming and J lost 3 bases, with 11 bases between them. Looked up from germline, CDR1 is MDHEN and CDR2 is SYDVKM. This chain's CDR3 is CASLDLLYNEQFF. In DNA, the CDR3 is TGTGCCAGCCTGGACTTACTCTACAATGAGCAGTTCTTC.

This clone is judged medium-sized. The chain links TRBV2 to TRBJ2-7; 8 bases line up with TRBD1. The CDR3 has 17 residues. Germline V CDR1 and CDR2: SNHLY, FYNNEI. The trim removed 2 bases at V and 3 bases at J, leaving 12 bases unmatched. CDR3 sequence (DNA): TGTGCCAGCAGTGAATTTTCGGACAGGGTAACTTTCTACGAGCAGTACTTC. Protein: CASSEFSDRVTFYEQYF.

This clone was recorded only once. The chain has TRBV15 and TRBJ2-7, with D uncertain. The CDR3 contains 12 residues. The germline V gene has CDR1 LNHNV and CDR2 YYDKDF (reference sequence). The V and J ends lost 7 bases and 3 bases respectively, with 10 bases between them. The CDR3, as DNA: TGTGCCACCACCGTTCAGAGCTACGAGCAGTACTTC. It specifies CATTVQSYEQYF.

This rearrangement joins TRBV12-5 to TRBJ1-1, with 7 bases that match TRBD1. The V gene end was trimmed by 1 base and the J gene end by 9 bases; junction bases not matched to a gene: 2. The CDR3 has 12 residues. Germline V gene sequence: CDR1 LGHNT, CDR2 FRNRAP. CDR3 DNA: TGTGCTAGTGGTTTGGGACAGGGCCAAGCTTTCTTT. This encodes CASGLGQGQAFF.